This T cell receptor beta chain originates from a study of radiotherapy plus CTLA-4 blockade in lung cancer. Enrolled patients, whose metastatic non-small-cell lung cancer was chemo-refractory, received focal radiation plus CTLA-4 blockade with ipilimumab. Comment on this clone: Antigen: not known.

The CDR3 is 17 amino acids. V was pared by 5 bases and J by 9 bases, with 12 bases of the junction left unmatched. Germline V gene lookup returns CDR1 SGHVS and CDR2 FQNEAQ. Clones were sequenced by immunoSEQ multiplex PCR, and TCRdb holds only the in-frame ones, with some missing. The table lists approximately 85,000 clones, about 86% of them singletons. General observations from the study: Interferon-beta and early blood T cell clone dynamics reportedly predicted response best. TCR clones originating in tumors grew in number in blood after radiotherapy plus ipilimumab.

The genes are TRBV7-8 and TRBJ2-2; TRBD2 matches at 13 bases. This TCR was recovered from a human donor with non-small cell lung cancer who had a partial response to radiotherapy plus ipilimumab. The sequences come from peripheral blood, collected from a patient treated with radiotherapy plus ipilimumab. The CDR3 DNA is TGTGCCAGCAGCCTAGGCAACGGACTAGCGGGAGATAGGGAGCTGTTTTTT. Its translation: CASSLGNGLAGDRELFF.